This is a list of T cell receptor beta chains from one sample in a study of cytomegalovirus exposure and HLA in healthy donors. Profiled with immunoSEQ multiplex PCR; TCRdb holds only in-frame clones, not every one. The table lists 150,000 or so clones, approximately 70% of them singletons, with approximately 1.8% in the top ten. The specimen was PBMCs. All receptors come from a woman under 30 in good health and CMV-seronegative. Each CDR3 is given with its conserved first and last residue. A D gene is named only where the DNA matches it firmly. Size tells how often a clone was seen (once, few, many) or the class of an expanded clone, and some rows leave it out.

cdr3_nt,cdr3_aa,v_call,clone_size,d_call,j_call
TGTGCCACTGGGGGACGGGGGGATAGAGGCACCGGGGAGCTGTTTTTT,CATGGRGDRGTGELFF,TRBV28,.,TRBD2,TRBJ2-2
TGTGCCAGCTCACCCCTTGGACTAGCCTCGACAGATACGCAGTATTTT,CASSPLGLASTDTQYF,TRBV18,few,TRBD2,TRBJ2-3
TGTGCCAGCAGCAAAAGGGGCAGGACAACCATAGCGGGAGCGTCCTACAATGAGCAGTTCTTC,CASSKRGRTTIAGASYNEQFF,TRBV21-1,few,.,TRBJ2-1
TGTGCCAGCAGTGCCCCGGCCTACAATGAGCAGTTCTTC,CASSAPAYNEQFF,TRBV5-4,.,.,TRBJ2-1
TGCGCCAGCAGCGGACAGACCCAAGAGACCCAGTACTTC,CASSGQTQETQYF,TRBV10-1,.,.,TRBJ2-5
TGTGCCAGCAGTACAGAGCGGGAGCTGGCGAATGAGCAGTTCTTC,CASSTERELANEQFF,TRBV27,.,TRBD2,TRBJ2-1
TGTGCCAGTAGTAGGACTAGCGGGAGGGACCAAGAGACCCAGTACTTC,CASSRTSGRDQETQYF,TRBV19,.,TRBD2,TRBJ2-5
TGTGCCAGCAGTTACTCAGGACAGGGAACCTACGAGCAGTACTTC,CASSYSGQGTYEQYF,TRBV6-5,.,TRBD1,TRBJ2-7
TGTGCCATCAGTGAGTCGGGACAGGGGCAGGGAGGCTACACCTTC,CAISESGQGQGGYTF,TRBV10-3,.,TRBD1,TRBJ1-2
TGTGCCAGCAGCTTGTCTGGGGGCGGTCAGCCCCAGCATTTT,CASSLSGGGQPQHF,TRBV13,once,.,TRBJ1-5
TGTGCCAGCAGCGTAGATTCCGGTGTGAGGGAGCTGTTTTTT,CASSVDSGVRELFF,TRBV9,few,.,TRBJ2-2
TGTGCCACCAGCGTTTCGGGAGGGACGAGCTCCTACAATGAGCAGTTCTTC,CATSVSGGTSSYNEQFF,TRBV15,.,TRBD2,TRBJ2-1
TGTGCCAGCAGCTTAACAGGGGATACGAACACTGAAGCTTTCTTT,CASSLTGDTNTEAFF,TRBV7-3,few,.,TRBJ1-1
TGTGCCAGCAGTACCGGCGGTCCCACTAGCAATCAGCCCCAGCATTTT,CASSTGGPTSNQPQHF,TRBV9,.,.,TRBJ1-5
TGCGCCAGCAGCCAAGATAGGGGAAGGGCAACTGAAGCTTTCTTT,CASSQDRGRATEAFF,TRBV4-1,.,.,TRBJ1-1
TGTGCCAGCAGCTTAGGAGGGACAGGGAACTATGGCTACACCTTC,CASSLGGTGNYGYTF,TRBV7-9,.,TRBD1,TRBJ1-2
TGTGCCAGCAGTGGAGCGGGTTCTTGGACAGGGTATGCCACCGGGGAGCTGTTTTTT,CASSGAGSWTGYATGELFF,TRBV28,.,TRBD1,TRBJ2-2
TGCGCCAGCAGCCATAGCGGGGGGGCTGGAGAGCAGTACTTC,CASSHSGGAGEQYF,TRBV4-3,.,TRBD2,TRBJ2-5
TGCGCCAGCAGCCCCTCCGGGGGGGTAGGTAATTCACCCCTCCACTTT,CASSPSGGVGNSPLHF,TRBV5-1,.,.,TRBJ1-6
TGTGCCAGCAGCTTACTACTAGCGGGAGGACGGGAGCAGTTCTTC,CASSLLLAGGREQFF,TRBV7-9,.,TRBD2,TRBJ2-1
TGTGCCTCTGGCCGGGGAGGTAATCAGCCCCAGCATTTT,CASGRGGNQPQHF,TRBV2,.,.,TRBJ1-5
TGTGCCAGCAGCTTACAGGGGGCGCAAGTCGGGTATTGTGAAAAACTGTTTTTT,CASSLQGAQVGYCEKLFF,TRBV5-4,.,TRBD1,TRBJ1-4
TGTGCCAGCAGCTCGGCGACTAGCGGGGGCGAAGATACGCAGTATTTT,CASSSATSGGEDTQYF,TRBV13,.,TRBD2,TRBJ2-3
TGTGCCAGCAGTCTCGGGGTGGATGGCTACACCTTC,CASSLGVDGYTF,TRBV28,.,.,TRBJ1-2
TGTGCCAGCAGGCCGACTAGCGGGAGAGGTGAGCAGTTCTTC,CASRPTSGRGEQFF,TRBV2,.,TRBD2,TRBJ2-1
TGTGCCATCAGTGGGGGACAGAGCAATCAGCCCCAGCATTTT,CAISGGQSNQPQHF,TRBV10-3,.,TRBD1,TRBJ1-5
TGTGCCAGCAGCGTAGGGCCTAGCGGGGCCAGATCGGGGGATACGCAGTATTTT,CASSVGPSGARSGDTQYF,TRBV9,.,TRBD2,TRBJ2-3
TGTTCCAGCAGCTTAGACTATCCCTCTGGGGCCAACGTCCTGACTTTC,CSSSLDYPSGANVLTF,TRBV7-9,.,.,TRBJ2-6
TGTGCCAGCAGCCAGAACTCTGGGGCCAACGTCCTGACTTTC,CASSQNSGANVLTF,TRBV9,.,.,TRBJ2-6
TGTGCCAGCAGCTTGGACAGGGGAAACAATGAGCAGTTCTTC,CASSLDRGNNEQFF,TRBV7-2,.,TRBD1,TRBJ2-1
TGTGCCAGCAGCTCACGGAGGACAGGGGACGTCTATGGCTACACCTTC,CASSSRRTGDVYGYTF,TRBV7-8,.,TRBD1,TRBJ1-2
TGTGCCAGCAGCCAAGACGAGGCCAGGGGTTACTATGGCTACACCTTC,CASSQDEARGYYGYTF,TRBV14,.,.,TRBJ1-2
TGTGCCAGCAGCCCACCGGGTGGAGGGGGGGACTATGGCTACACCTTC,CASSPPGGGGDYGYTF,TRBV11-2,.,.,TRBJ1-2
TGCGCCAGCAGCCAGAGCGGGACATACCAAGAGACCCAGTACTTC,CASSQSGTYQETQYF,TRBV4-3,.,.,TRBJ2-5
TGTGCCAGCTCCCCTACGGGACAGCCCTACGAGCAGTACTTC,CASSPTGQPYEQYF,TRBV18,.,TRBD1,TRBJ2-7
TGTGCCAGCTCACCGGACTCTAATGAAAAACTGTTTTTT,CASSPDSNEKLFF,TRBV18,once,.,TRBJ1-4
TGTGCCAGCAGCGTAACAGAGAATCAGCCCCAGCATTTT,CASSVTENQPQHF,TRBV9,.,.,TRBJ1-5
TGTGCCAGCAGCACCTTGAAGGGGGCAGGTGGCTACACCTTC,CASSTLKGAGGYTF,TRBV7-9,.,TRBD1,TRBJ1-2
TGTGCCAGCAAGAGTGGCTCTGGGGCCAACGTCCTGACTTTC,CASKSGSGANVLTF,TRBV2,few,.,TRBJ2-6
TGTGCCAGCAGTGCCAGACAGGGGTGGGACACTGAAGCTTTCTTT,CASSARQGWDTEAFF,TRBV2,.,TRBD1,TRBJ1-1
TGTGCCAGCAGTTGGAGGGGCATACACTACACCTTC,CASSWRGIHYTF,TRBV28,.,.,TRBJ1-2
TGTGCCACCGCGCCGAACTCCTACGAGCAGTACTTC,CATAPNSYEQYF,TRBV10-3,.,.,TRBJ2-7
TGTGCCGGTAGGATGGGGGGGCACCAAGAGACCCAGTACTTC,CAGRMGGHQETQYF,TRBV7-9,.,.,TRBJ2-5
TGCGCCAGTAGCCAAGATAGGGACAGGCGAGGCTACACCTTC,CASSQDRDRRGYTF,TRBV4-3,once,TRBD1,TRBJ1-2
TGTGCCAGCAGTTACCGGGACAACAATGAGCAGTTCTTC,CASSYRDNNEQFF,TRBV6-6,.,.,TRBJ2-1
TGTGCCAGCAGCTTAGGGTCCCCGGTAACCGGGGAGCTGTTTTTT,CASSLGSPVTGELFF,TRBV7-2,few,.,TRBJ2-2
TGCGCCAGCAGCTTGGGTGGGCAGAACAAAGCTTTCTTT,CASSLGGQNKAFF,TRBV5-1,few,.,TRBJ1-1
TGTGCCAGCAGCCCTTTCAAACAGGGTAACTATGGCTACACCTTC,CASSPFKQGNYGYTF,TRBV5-4,.,.,TRBJ1-2
TGCGCCAGCAGTCCGACCCGGGACAGGGGGGAATCACCCCTCCACTTT,CASSPTRDRGESPLHF,TRBV4-1,.,TRBD1,TRBJ1-6
TGTGCCAGCAGTCTTGGACAGGGACTTCCCTACGAGCAGTACTTC,CASSLGQGLPYEQYF,TRBV2,.,TRBD1,TRBJ2-7
TGCGCCAGCAGCCAAGATGAATCCGCGGGGGGGCTTGAGCAGTTCTTC,CASSQDESAGGLEQFF,TRBV4-1,.,TRBD2,TRBJ2-1